This paragraph reports one T cell receptor (beta chain). These data are taken from a study of blood T cell repertoires in COVID-19. The overall study: Sites in the United States, Italy and Spain provided acute and convalescent COVID-19 samples.

Authors' analysis steps: Counts of nucleated cells, estimated from reference gene primer amplification, were obtained. Produced via immunoSEQ multiplex PCR; TCRdb's table is partial and in-frame only. V and J calls and clone size are given by that table; D and trimming were obtained from the DNA. The data contain 150,000 to 200,000 clones, roughly three quarters of them singletons. Self-reported history from a screening survey and questionnaire set each donor's cohort. V lost 1 base and J lost 2, with 11 bases in between. CDR1 is SGHVS and CDR2 is FNYEAQ in the germline V gene. The CDR3 is made up of 16 amino acids.

The chain combines TRBV7-6 with TRBJ2-2; maybe TRBD1 (6 bases). The TCR originated in a woman aged 50 to 60 with acute COVID-19. Sequencing was done on a sample of PBMCs or T cells enriched from blood (not recorded which). Here the CDR3 reads CASSLEQGLNTGELFF. The CDR3 nucleotides are TGTGCCAGCAGCTTAGAACAGGGCCTCAACACCGGGGAGCTGTTTTTT.